This record concerns one T cell receptor (beta chain) sequence. Antigen unknown. The sample is drawn from a study of T cell clonotyping in hematopoietic cell transplantation. Study conclusions and caveats: Recipient TCR diversity dropped after transplant; expanded clonotypes rose from day 30 to 180.

The repertoire was sequenced with immunoSEQ multiplex PCR; TCRdb's copy has only in-frame clones and lacks some. This table has 10,000 or so clones, roughly 90% appearing once. The TCR was taken from a human patient who had an allogeneic stem cell transplant, so the T cells may come from the graft donor. The donor label of this sample is uncertain. Some clones in this sample may be carry-over from other donors' samples. Material: PBMCs, obtained 180 days after allogeneic stem cell transplant.

CDR3 region: CASSEFPGGQTSDEQFF. CDR3 nucleotides: TGTGCCAGCAGTGAGTTTCCAGGGGGGCAGACTAGCGATGAGCAGTTCTTC. The chain combines TRBV6-8 with TRBJ2-1, with D tentatively TRBD2 (8 bases). Germline CDR1 is MNHGY and CDR2 is SAAAGT. The V end lost 5 bases, the J end lost 8 bases, and 25 bases lay between the germline ends. The CDR3 loop spans 17 amino acids.